This T cell receptor beta chain was captured by sequencing in a study of blood T cells in healthy people across ages. The second PCR ran about 6 to 12 cycles with a sample-barcoded 5' primer and J-beta primers. Every sample gave at least 2.5 million paired-end reads containing CDR3. TCRdb re-called the 5' RACE reads through MiXCR, storing one row per CDR3 protein. Here the sample spans 1.8 million or so distinct CDR3 sequences, roughly 43% being singletons. This CDR3 comprises 14 residues. V lost 8 bases to trimming and J lost 5 bases; unmatched junction nucleotides: 9. Whole-study findings and limits: Versus aged donors, long-lived donors had higher diversity and more naive CD4+ cells.

A word on this clonotype: Its antigen remains unknown.

The sample consisted of blood. The sequence came from a human donor in good health. The chain has TRBV12-3 or TRBV12-4 and TRBJ2-1; 7 bases match TRBD1. CDR3 bases: TGTGCCAGCCAAACCGGGACAGACAACAATGAGCAGTTCTTC. Amino acids: CASQTGTDNNEQFF.